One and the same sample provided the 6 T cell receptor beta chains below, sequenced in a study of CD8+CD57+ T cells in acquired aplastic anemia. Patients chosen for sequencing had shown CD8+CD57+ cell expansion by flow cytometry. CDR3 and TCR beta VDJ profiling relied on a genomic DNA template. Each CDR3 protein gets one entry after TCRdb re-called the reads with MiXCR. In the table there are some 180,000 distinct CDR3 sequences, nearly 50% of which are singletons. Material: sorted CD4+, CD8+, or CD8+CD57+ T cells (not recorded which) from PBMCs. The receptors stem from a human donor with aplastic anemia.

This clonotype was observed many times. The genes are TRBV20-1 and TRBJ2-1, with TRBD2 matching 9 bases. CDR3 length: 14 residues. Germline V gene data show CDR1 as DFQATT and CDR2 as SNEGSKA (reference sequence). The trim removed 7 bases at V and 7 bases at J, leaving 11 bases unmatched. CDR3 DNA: TGCAGTGTCCCAGTCGGGACTAGCAAGAATGAGCAGTTCTTC. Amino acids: CSVPVGTSKNEQFF.

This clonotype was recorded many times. CDR3 region: CASGFIGTDTQYF. In DNA, the CDR3 is TGCGCCAGCGGTTTTATCGGCACAGATACGCAGTATTTT. V gene TRBV10-1 combines with J gene TRBJ2-3; no definite D call. The germline V gene has CDR1 WNHNN and CDR2 SYGVQD (reference sequence). This CDR3 comprises 13 residues. Trimming took 8 bases from V and 1 from J, leaving 10 bases between them.

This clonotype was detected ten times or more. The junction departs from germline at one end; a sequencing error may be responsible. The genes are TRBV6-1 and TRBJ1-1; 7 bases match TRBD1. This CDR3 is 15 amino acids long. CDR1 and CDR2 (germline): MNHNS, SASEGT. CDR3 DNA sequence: TGTGCCAGCAGGGAAGAGGGACAGCCAAACACTGAAGCTTTCTTT. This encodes CASREEGQPNTEAFF.

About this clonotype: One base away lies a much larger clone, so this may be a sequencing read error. The CDR3: CASSQEVDSFVRNTQYF. DNA of the CDR3: TGCGCCAGCAGCCAAGAGGTCGACAGTTTCGTCAGGAATACGCAGTATTTT. This chain uses TRBV4-1 with TRBJ2-3, with TRBD1 as a possible D gene (5 bases). V lost 0 bases to trimming and J lost 7 bases, with 20 bases between them. Germline CDR1 is MGHRA and CDR2 is YSYEKL. The CDR3 loop spans 17 amino acids.

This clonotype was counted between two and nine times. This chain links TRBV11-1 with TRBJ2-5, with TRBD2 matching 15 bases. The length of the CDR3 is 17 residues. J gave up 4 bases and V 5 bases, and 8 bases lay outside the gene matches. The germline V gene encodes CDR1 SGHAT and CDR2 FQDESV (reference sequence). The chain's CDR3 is CASSGRTSGGASETQYF. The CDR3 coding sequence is TGTGCCAGCAGCGGGCGGACTAGCGGGGGGGCATCAGAGACCCAGTACTTC.

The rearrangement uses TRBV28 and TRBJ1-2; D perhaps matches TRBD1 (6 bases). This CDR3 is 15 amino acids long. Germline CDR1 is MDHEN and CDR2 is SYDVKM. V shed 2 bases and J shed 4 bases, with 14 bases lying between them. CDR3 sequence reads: CASSLAQGISYGYTF. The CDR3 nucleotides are TGTGCCAGCAGTTTAGCCCAGGGGATCAGCTATGGCTACACCTTC.